This TCR beta chain was sequenced for a study of blood T cell repertoires in COVID-19. This CDR3 has 14 residues. V was shortened by 6 bases and J by 10 bases, with 16 bases between the two germline ends. Germline-derived CDR1 and CDR2 are SNHLY and FYNNEI. This clone was observed a handful of times. The table came from immunoSEQ multiplex PCR; TCRdb's copy has only in-frame clones and leaves some out. The sample shows roughly 190,000 clones, 80% to 85% of them seen only once. The sample taken for sequencing was peripheral blood. This receptor was taken from a woman between 65 and 79 years old with COVID-19, enrolled during active disease. The rearrangement uses TRBV2 and TRBJ1-6; D possibly corresponds to TRBD1 (6 bases). CDR3 coding DNA: TGTGCCAGCAGACTCACAGGGTTGCAATCACCCCTCCACTTT. It encodes CASRLTGLQSPLHF.